Listed below are T cell receptor beta chains from one sample, sequenced in a study of blood T cells in healthy people across ages. TCRdb analysed the 5' RACE reads with MiXCR anew, one entry per CDR3 protein. The sample holds fewer than 800,000 distinct CDR3 sequences, more than 20% seen once. The sample was blood. These receptors all stem from a man in his sixties or seventies in good health. The CDR3 runs from the conserved cysteine through the conserved F or W. The D gene is left open where the match is weak. Not every row has a clone size; where given, it reads once, few, many or a size class.

CASSLAVSSPTDTQYF	TGTGCCAGCAGCTTAGCGGTTAGCAGCCCCACAGATACGCAGTATTTT	TRBJ2-3	NA	TRBV7-9	NA
CATSDPRETGETQYF	TGTGCCACCAGTGATCCACGGGAGACCGGGGAGACCCAGTACTTC	TRBJ2-5	NA	TRBV24-1	few
CASQQGAVGNTIYF	TGTGCCAGCCAACAGGGGGCCGTTGGAAACACCATATATTTT	TRBJ1-3	TRBD1	TRBV7-8	NA
CASSINAGTGGATDTQYF	TGTGCCAGTAGTATTAATGCCGGGACAGGGGGCGCGACAGATACGCAGTATTTT	TRBJ2-3	TRBD1	TRBV19	NA
CSANLGRETQYF	TGCAGTGCCAACCTCGGGCGGGAGACCCAGTACTTC	TRBJ2-5	NA	TRBV20-1	few
CSARQGGVNNEQFF	TGCAGTGCCCGACAGGGGGGGGTAAACAATGAGCAGTTCTTC	TRBJ2-1	TRBD1	TRBV20-1	NA
CSARDWKGFEQYF	TGCAGTGCTAGAGATTGGAAGGGGTTTGAGCAGTACTTC	TRBJ2-7	NA	TRBV20-1	NA
CASSPGLRGQETQYF	TGTGCCAGCTCTCCAGGACTAAGGGGCCAAGAGACCCAGTACTTC	TRBJ2-5	NA	TRBV18	NA
CASSPAHEQFF	TGTGCCAGCAGCCCCGCCCATGAGCAGTTCTTC	TRBJ2-1	NA	TRBV7-2	NA
CASSQLARGYEQYF	TGTGCCAGCTCACAGCTAGCGAGGGGCTACGAGCAGTACTTC	TRBJ2-7	NA	TRBV18	NA
CASSLGGGIIHEQYF	TGTGCCAGCAGCTTAGGCGGCGGGATTATCCACGAGCAGTACTTC	TRBJ2-7	NA	TRBV7-9	NA
CASSLVGVNEQFF	TGTGCCAGCAGTTTGGTTGGTGTCAATGAGCAGTTCTTC	TRBJ2-1	NA	TRBV12-3/TRBV12-4	many
CASSQDRGTGTDTQYF	TGTGCCAGCAGCCAAGACAGGGGGACGGGCACAGATACGCAGTATTTT	TRBJ2-3	TRBD1	TRBV3-1	few
CSASSGRANEQFF	TGCAGTGCTAGCAGCGGGAGGGCCAATGAGCAGTTCTTC	TRBJ2-1	TRBD2	TRBV20-1	NA
CSGTSGTYEQYF	TGCAGCGGGACTAGCGGGACCTACGAGCAGTACTTC	TRBJ2-7	TRBD2	TRBV29-1	many
CASNEYADYGYTF	TGTGCCAGCAATGAATACGCAGACTATGGCTACACCTTC	TRBJ1-2	NA	TRBV7-2	many
CASSEARRGPAGELFF	TGTGCCAGCAGTGAAGCCCGGAGGGGTCCCGCCGGGGAGCTGTTTTTT	TRBJ2-2	NA	TRBV6-1	many
CASSKSGRLDTQYF	TGTGCCAGTAGTAAAAGCGGGAGGTTGGATACGCAGTATTTT	TRBJ2-3	TRBD2	TRBV19	NA
CASSFTGDTYEQYF	TGTGCCAGCAGTTTTACAGGGGATACCTACGAGCAGTACTTC	TRBJ2-7	TRBD1	TRBV25-1	NA
CASSFHRSSSYEQYF	TGCGCCAGCAGCTTCCACAGATCGAGCTCCTACGAGCAGTACTTC	TRBJ2-7	NA	TRBV5-1	NA
CASSLPGTGSTNEKLFF	TGTGCCAGCAGTTTACCAGGGACCGGATCAACTAATGAAAAACTGTTTTTT	TRBJ1-4	NA	TRBV28	NA
CSAGGLVPPQETQYF	TGCAGTGCTGGAGGACTAGTCCCACCCCAAGAGACCCAGTACTTC	TRBJ2-5	TRBD2	TRBV20-1	NA
CSARGYTF	TGCAGTGCAAGAGGCTACACCTTC	TRBJ1-2	NA	TRBV20-1	few
CASSSRLAHEQFF	TGTGCCAGCAGCTCGCGACTAGCCCATGAGCAGTTCTTC	TRBJ2-1	TRBD2	TRBV7-9	NA
CAISDRVQGHYEQYF	TGTGCCATCAGTGATCGGGTCCAGGGCCACTACGAGCAGTACTTC	TRBJ2-7	NA	TRBV10-3	NA
CASSYSSSGNYEQCF	TGTGCCAGCAGTTACTCATCGTCAGGGAACTACGAGCAGTGCTTC	TRBJ2-7	NA	TRBV6-2/TRBV6-3	NA
CASTRYTGGLFF	TGTGCCAGCACTAGGTACACCGGGGGGCTGTTTTTT	TRBJ2-2	NA	TRBV12-3/TRBV12-4	NA
CASSLTAGQETQYF	TGTGCCAGCAGCCTCACTGCGGGTCAAGAGACCCAGTACTTC	TRBJ2-5	NA	TRBV7-3	NA
CAWSPDPIGYNEQFF	TGTGCCTGGAGTCCGGACCCTATAGGCTACAATGAGCAGTTCTTC	TRBJ2-1	NA	TRBV30	few
CASSYYTGIETQYF	TGTGCCAGCAGTTACTACACAGGGATTGAGACCCAGTACTTC	TRBJ2-5	NA	TRBV6-2/TRBV6-3	few
CASSWTSGGSYEQHF	TGTGCCAGCAGCTGGACTAGCGGGGGGAGCTACGAGCAGCACTTC	TRBJ2-7	TRBD2	TRBV7-8	once
CSARDPRARGNEQFF	TGCAGTGCTAGAGATCCCAGGGCCCGAGGCAATGAGCAGTTCTTC	TRBJ2-1	NA	TRBV20-1	many
CASSFSTGVGLVYGYTF	TGTGCCAGCAGTTTTTCGACAGGGGTGGGTCTCGTGTATGGCTACACCTTC	TRBJ1-2	TRBD1	TRBV28	NA
CASSQETVVIAEAFF	TGTGCCAGCAGCCAAGAGACAGTTGTTATCGCTGAAGCTTTCTTT	TRBJ1-1	NA	TRBV14	few
CASSLGSIVAKNIQYF	TGTGCCAGCAGTTTGGGGTCGATAGTGGCCAAAAACATTCAGTACTTC	TRBJ2-4	NA	TRBV12-3/TRBV12-4	once
CASSLSSSSYEQYF	TGTGCCAGCAGCTTATCGTCATCCTCCTACGAGCAGTACTTC	TRBJ2-7	NA	TRBV7-2	NA
CATSDFGGLSTDTQYF	TGTGCCACCAGTGATTTCGGTGGGCTTAGCACAGATACGCAGTATTTT	TRBJ2-3	NA	TRBV24-1	NA
CASSVGTALSGANVLTF	TGTGCCAGCAGTGTAGGGACAGCTCTCTCTGGGGCCAACGTCCTGACTTTC	TRBJ2-6	TRBD1	TRBV2	few
CASSFLGGDHPGELFF	TGCGCCAGCAGCTTTTTAGGCGGGGACCATCCCGGGGAGCTGTTTTTT	TRBJ2-2	NA	TRBV5-1	NA
CASSSPDKQETQYF	TGTGCCAGCAGTTCCCCGGACAAACAAGAGACCCAGTACTTC	TRBJ2-5	NA	TRBV27	many
CASSQGGSLPEQFF	TGTGCCAGCAGCCAAGGAGGTAGCCTACCTGAGCAGTTCTTC	TRBJ2-1	NA	TRBV4-2	NA
CASSPTGKEQYF	TGTGCCAGCTCACCGACAGGGAAGGAGCAGTACTTC	TRBJ2-7	TRBD1	TRBV18	few
CSGGRDLVAFF	TGCAGTGGGGGGAGGGACCTTGTCGCTTTCTTT	TRBJ1-1	NA	TRBV20-1	NA
CATSEGLAAQETQYF	TGTGCCACCAGTGAGGGACTAGCAGCTCAAGAGACCCAGTACTTC	TRBJ2-5	TRBD2	TRBV24-1	few
CASSHSYRDRDGLFF	TGTGCCAGCAGCCATTCTTACCGGGACAGGGATGGGCTGTTTTTT	TRBJ1-4	TRBD1	TRBV3-1	few
CAISGQGITEAFF	TGTGCCATCAGTGGACAGGGGATAACTGAAGCTTTCTTT	TRBJ1-1	TRBD1	TRBV10-3	NA
CASSQLGTYNEQFF	TGTGCCAGCAGCCAACTCGGGACTTACAATGAGCAGTTCTTC	TRBJ2-1	NA	TRBV5-5	few
CASSSSGGAGEKLFF	TGTGCCAGCAGTTCCTCAGGGGGCGCAGGCGAAAAACTGTTTTTT	TRBJ1-4	TRBD1	TRBV27	NA
CASRVGSSYEQYF	TGTGCCAGCAGGGTCGGGAGCTCCTACGAGCAGTACTTC	TRBJ2-7	NA	TRBV27	NA
CSVLRPSSYNEQFF	TGCAGCGTTCTGCGTCCCAGCTCCTACAATGAGCAGTTCTTC	TRBJ2-1	NA	TRBV29-1	many
CASSFSTQETQYF	TGTGCCAGCAGCTTCTCGACCCAAGAGACCCAGTACTTC	TRBJ2-5	NA	TRBV5-6	many
CSAEPQLAGELETQYF	TGCAGTGCAGAGCCCCAACTAGCGGGAGAACTAGAGACCCAGTACTTC	TRBJ2-5	TRBD2	TRBV20-1	few
CASSKDRISYEQYF	TGCGCCAGCAGCAAAGACAGGATCTCCTACGAGCAGTACTTC	TRBJ2-7	NA	TRBV5-1	few
CRPGQDHIF	TGCAGACCGGGACAGGACCATATTTTT	TRBJ2-3	TRBD1	TRBV20-1	many
CASSPLGGEINQPQHF	TGCGCCAGCAGCCCCCTTGGGGGAGAGATCAATCAGCCCCAGCATTTT	TRBJ1-5	NA	TRBV5-1	NA
CASSYATGPNYEQYF	TGTGCCAGCAGTTATGCGACAGGTCCAAACTACGAGCAGTACTTC	TRBJ2-7	NA	TRBV6-2/TRBV6-3	few
CASSQGQAYEQYF	TGTGCCAGCAGCCAGGGTCAGGCCTACGAGCAGTACTTC	TRBJ2-7	NA	TRBV3-1	many